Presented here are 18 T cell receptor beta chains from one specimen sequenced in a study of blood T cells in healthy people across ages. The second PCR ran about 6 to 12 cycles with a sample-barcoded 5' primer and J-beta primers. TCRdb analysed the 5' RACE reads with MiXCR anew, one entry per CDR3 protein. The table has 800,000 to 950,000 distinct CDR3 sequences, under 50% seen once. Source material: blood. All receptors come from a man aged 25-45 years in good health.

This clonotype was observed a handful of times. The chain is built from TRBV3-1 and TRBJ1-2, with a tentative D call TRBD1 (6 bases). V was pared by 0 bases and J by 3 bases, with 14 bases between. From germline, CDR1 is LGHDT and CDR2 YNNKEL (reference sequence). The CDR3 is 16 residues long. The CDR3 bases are TGTGCCAGCAGCCAAGAATTCAGGGGCTTCGACTATGGCTACACCTTC. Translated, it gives CASSQEFRGFDYGYTF.

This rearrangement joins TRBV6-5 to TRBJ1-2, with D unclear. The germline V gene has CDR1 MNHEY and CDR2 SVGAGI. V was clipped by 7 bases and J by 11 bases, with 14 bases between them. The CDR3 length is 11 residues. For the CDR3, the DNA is TGTGCCAGCACCAACGGGTTGGAATACACCTTC. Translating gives CASTNGLEYTF.

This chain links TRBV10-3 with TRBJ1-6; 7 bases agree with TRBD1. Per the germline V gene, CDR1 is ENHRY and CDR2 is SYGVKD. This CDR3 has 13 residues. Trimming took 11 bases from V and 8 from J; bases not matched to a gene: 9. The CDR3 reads CASQGNRDSPLHF. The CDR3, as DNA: TGTGCCTCACAGGGGAACAGGGATTCACCCCTCCACTTT.

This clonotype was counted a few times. The CDR3 sequence is CASSYRIAGASEQYF. The CDR3 bases are TGTGCCAGCAGTTACCGCATAGCGGGGGCCTCCGAGCAGTACTTC. This chain links TRBV6-5 with TRBJ2-7, with TRBD2 identical over 9 bases. The CDR3 sequence is 15 residues long. V dropped 2 bases and J dropped 6; count of bases not matched to a gene: 8. Germline values: CDR1 MNHEY, CDR2 SVGAGI.

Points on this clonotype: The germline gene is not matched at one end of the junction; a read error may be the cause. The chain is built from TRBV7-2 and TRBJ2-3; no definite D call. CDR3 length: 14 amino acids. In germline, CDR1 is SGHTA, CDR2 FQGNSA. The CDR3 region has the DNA TGTGCCAGCAGTTTAGTTTCTGGCACAGATACGCAGTATTTT. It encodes CASSLVSGTDTQYF.

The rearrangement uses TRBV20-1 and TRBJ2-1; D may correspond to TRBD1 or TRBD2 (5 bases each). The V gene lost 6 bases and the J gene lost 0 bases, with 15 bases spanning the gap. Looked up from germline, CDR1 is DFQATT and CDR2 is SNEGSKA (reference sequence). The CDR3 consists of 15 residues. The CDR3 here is CSAIKGTSSYNEQFF. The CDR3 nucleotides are TGCAGTGCCATAAAGGGGACGAGCTCCTACAATGAGCAGTTCTTC.

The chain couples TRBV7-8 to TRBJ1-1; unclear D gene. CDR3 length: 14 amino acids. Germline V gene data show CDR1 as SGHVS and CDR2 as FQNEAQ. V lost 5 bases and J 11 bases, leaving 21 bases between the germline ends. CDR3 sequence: CASSPGGRDVLAFF. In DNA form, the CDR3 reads TGTGCCAGCAGCCCGGGTGGGAGGGATGTGTTGGCTTTCTTT.

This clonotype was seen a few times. Written as DNA, the CDR3 is TGTGCCAGCAGTGAAGGCCTAGCGGGGGGAGATGAGCAGTTCTTC. Translating gives CASSEGLAGGDEQFF. The genes are TRBV6-1 and TRBJ2-1; 11 bases match TRBD2. This CDR3 comprises 15 residues. Germline assignment: CDR1 MNHNS and CDR2 SASEGT. J was trimmed by 8 bases and V by 1 base; bases with no gene match: 4.

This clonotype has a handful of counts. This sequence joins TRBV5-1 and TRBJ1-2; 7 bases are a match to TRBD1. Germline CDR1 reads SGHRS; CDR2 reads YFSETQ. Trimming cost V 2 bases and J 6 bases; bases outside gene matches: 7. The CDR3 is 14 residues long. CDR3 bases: TGCGCCAGCAGCTTCGAGGGGGCAGTGGATGGCTACACCTTC. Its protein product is CASSFEGAVDGYTF.

CDR3 nucleotides: TGTGCCAGCAGCCTGTCAGACAGGGGGACAGGTGAGCAGTTCTTC. It translates to CASSLSDRGTGEQFF. The chain uses TRBV7-2 and TRBJ2-1; 9 bases match TRBD1. Trimming at V came to 5 bases and at J to 9 bases, leaving 11 bases not matched to a gene. CDR1 and CDR2 (germline): SGHTA, FQGNSA. The CDR3 spans 15 residues.

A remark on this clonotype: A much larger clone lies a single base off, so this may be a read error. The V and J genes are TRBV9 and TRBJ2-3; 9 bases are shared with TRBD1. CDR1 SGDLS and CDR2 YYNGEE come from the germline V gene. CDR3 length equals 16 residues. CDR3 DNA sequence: TGTACCAGCAGCGTAGGGGACAGGGTAGGCCAAGATACGCAGTATTTT. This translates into CTSSVGDRVGQDTQYF.

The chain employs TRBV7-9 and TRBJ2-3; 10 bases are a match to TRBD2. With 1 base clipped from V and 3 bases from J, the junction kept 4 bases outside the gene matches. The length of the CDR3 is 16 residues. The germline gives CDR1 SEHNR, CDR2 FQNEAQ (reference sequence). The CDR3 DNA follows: TGTGCCAGCAGCTTAGATCTAGCGGGGGTTACAGATACGCAGTATTTT. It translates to CASSLDLAGVTDTQYF.

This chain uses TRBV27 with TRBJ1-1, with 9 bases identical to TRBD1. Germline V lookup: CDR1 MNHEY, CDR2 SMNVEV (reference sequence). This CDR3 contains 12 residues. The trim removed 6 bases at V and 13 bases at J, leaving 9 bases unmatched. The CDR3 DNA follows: TGTGCCAGCAGCGGACAGGGGCCTGTTTTTTTCTTT. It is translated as CASSGQGPVFFF.

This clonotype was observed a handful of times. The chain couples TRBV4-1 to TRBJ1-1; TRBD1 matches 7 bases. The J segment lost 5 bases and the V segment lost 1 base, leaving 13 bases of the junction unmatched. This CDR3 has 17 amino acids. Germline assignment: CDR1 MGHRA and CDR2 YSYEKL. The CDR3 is CASSQAGLTGAGTEAFF. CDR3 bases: TGCGCCAGCAGCCAAGCGGGCCTCACAGGGGCGGGTACTGAAGCTTTCTTT.

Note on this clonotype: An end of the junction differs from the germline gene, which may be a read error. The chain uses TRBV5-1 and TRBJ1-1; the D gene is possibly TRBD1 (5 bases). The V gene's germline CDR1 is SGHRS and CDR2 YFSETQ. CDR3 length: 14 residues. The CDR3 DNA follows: TGCACCAGCAGCTTGGACGGGGGGAACACTGAAGCTTTCTTT. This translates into CTSSLDGGNTEAFF.

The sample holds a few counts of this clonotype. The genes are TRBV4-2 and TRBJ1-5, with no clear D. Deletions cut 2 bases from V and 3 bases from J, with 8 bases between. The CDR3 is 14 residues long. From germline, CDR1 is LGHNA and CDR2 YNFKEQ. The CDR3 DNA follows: TGTGCCAGCAGCCAACGAGGAATCAATCAGCCCCAGCATTTT. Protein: CASSQRGINQPQHF.

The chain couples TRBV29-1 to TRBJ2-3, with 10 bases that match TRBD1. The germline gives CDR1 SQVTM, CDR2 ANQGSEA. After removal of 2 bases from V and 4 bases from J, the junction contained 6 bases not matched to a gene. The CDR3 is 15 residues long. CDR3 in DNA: TGCAGCGTTGAACAATGGGACAGGGGAGCAGATACGCAGTATTTT. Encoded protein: CSVEQWDRGADTQYF.

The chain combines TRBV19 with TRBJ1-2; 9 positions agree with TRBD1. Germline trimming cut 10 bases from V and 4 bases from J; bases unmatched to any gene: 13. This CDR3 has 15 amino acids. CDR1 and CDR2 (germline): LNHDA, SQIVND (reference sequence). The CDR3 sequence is CATWNPGQGSYGYTF. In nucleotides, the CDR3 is TGTGCCACCTGGAACCCGGGACAGGGAAGCTATGGCTACACCTTC. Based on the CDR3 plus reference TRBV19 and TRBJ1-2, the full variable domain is DGGITQSPKYLFRKEGQNVTLSCEQNLNHDAMYWYRQDPGQGLRLIYYSQIVNDFQKGDIAEGYSVSREKKESFPLTVTSAQKNPTAFYLCATWNPGQGSYGYTFGSGTRLTVV.